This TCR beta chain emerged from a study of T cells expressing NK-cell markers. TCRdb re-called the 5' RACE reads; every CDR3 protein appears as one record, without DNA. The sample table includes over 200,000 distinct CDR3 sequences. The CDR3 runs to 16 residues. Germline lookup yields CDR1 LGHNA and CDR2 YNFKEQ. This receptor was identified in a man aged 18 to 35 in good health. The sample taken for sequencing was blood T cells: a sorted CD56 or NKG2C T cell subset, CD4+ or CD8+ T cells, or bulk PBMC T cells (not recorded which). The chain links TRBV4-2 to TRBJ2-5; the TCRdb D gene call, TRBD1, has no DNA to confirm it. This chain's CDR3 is CASSGETGQGGETQYF.